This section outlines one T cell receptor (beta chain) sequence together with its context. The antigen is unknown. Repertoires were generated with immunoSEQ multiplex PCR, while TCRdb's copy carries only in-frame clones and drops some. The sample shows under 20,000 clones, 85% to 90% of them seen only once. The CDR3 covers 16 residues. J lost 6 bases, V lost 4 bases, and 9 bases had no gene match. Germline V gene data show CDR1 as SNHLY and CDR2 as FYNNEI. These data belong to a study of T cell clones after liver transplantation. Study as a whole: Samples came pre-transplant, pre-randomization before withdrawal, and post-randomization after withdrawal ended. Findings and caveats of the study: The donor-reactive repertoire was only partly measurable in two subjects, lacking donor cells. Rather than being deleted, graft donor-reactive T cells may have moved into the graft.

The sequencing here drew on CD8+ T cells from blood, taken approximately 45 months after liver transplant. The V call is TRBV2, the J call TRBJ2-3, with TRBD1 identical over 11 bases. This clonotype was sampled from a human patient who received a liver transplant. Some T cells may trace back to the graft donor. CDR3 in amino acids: CASSAGTGGPSDTQYF. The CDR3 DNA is TGTGCCAGCAGTGCCGGGACAGGGGGTCCATCGGATACGCAGTATTTT.